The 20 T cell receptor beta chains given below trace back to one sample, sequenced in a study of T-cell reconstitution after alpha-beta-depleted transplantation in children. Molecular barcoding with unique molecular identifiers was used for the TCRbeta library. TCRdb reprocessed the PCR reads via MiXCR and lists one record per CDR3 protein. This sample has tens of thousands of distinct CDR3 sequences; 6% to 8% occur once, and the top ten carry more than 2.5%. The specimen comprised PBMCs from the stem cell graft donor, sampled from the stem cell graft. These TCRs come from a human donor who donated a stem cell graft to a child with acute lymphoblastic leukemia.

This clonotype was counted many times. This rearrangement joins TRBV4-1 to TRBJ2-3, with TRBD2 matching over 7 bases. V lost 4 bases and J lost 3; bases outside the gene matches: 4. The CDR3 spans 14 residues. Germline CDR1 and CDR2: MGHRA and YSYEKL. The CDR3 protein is CASSLGGGTDTQYF. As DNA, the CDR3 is TGCGCCAGCAGCCTGGGGGGGGGGACAGATACGCAGTATTTT.

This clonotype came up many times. CDR3 DNA: TGTGCCAGCAGACAGGGGAACACTGAAGCTTTCTTT. Translated: CASRQGNTEAFF. This chain links TRBV27 with TRBJ1-1; D is possibly TRBD1 (6 bases). The germline gives CDR1 MNHEY, CDR2 SMNVEV (reference sequence). This CDR3 comprises 12 residues. Between the trimmed V and J ends, which lost 6 bases and 1 base, there was a span of 6 bases.

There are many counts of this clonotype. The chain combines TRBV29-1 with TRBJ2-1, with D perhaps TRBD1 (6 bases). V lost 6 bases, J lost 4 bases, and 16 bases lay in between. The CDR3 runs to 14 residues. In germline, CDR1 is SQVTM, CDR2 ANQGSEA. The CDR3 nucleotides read TGCAGCGTCGAAACCGGGACAAGTTACAATGAGCAGTTCTTC. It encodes CSVETGTSYNEQFF.

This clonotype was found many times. Here the CDR3 reads CASSLAGGTEQFF. DNA of the CDR3: TGTGCCAGCAGCTTAGCAGGGGGGACTGAGCAGTTCTTC. The chain couples TRBV7-3 to TRBJ2-1; D may be TRBD1 (7 bases). This CDR3 comprises 13 residues. The V and J ends lost 2 bases and 9 bases respectively, with 11 bases between them. The germline CDR1 and CDR2 sequences are SGHTA and FQGTGA.

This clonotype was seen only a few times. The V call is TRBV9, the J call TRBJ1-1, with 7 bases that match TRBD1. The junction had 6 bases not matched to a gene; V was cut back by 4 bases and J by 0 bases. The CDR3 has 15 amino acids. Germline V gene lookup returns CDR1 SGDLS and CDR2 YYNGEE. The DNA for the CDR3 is TGTGCCAGCAGCCCAGGGGGGACCATGAACACTGAAGCTTTCTTT. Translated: CASSPGGTMNTEAFF.

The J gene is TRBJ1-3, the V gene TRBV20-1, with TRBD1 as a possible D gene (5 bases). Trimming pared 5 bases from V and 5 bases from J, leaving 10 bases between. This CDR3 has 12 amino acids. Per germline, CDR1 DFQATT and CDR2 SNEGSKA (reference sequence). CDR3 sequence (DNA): TGCAGTGCTGCCGACAGAAGAAACACCATATATTTT. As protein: CSAADRRNTIYF.

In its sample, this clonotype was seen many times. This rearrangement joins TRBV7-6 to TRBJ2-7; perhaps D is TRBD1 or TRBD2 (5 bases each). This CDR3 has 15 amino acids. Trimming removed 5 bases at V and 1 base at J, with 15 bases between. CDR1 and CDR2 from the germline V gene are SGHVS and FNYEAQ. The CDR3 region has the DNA TGTGCCAGCAGCCTTCAAAGCGGACAATCCTACGAGCAGTACTTC. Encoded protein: CASSLQSGQSYEQYF.

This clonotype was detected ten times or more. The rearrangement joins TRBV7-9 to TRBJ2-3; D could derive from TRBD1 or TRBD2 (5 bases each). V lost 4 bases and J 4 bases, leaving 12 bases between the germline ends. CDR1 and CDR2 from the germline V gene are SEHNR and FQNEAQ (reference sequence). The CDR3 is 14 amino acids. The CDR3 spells CASSSREGPDTQYF. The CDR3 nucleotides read TGTGCCAGCAGCTCTAGAGAGGGGCCAGATACGCAGTATTTT.

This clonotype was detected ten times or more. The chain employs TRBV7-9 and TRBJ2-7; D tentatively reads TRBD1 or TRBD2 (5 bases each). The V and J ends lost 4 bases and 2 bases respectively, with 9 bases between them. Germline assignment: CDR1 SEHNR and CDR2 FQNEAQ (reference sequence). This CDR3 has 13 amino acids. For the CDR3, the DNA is TGTGCCAGCAGCTGGGACGGGCCCTACGAGCAGTACTTC. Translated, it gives CASSWDGPYEQYF.

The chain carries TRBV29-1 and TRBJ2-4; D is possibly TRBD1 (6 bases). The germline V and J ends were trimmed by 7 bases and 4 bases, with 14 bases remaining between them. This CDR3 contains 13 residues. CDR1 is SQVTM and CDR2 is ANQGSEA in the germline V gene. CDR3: CSASQGLKNIQYF. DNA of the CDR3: TGCAGCGCCTCACAGGGTCTGAAAAACATTCAGTACTTC.

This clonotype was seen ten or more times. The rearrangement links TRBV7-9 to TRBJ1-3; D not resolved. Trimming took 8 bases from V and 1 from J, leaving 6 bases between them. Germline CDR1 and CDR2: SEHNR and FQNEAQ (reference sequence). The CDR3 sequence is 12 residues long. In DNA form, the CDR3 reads TGTGCCAGCCAGGAGTCTGGAAACACCATATATTTT. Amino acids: CASQESGNTIYF.

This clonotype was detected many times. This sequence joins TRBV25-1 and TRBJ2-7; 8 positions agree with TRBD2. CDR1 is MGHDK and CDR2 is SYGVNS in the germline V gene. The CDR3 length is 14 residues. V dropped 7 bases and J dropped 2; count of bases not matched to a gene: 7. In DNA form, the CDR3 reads TGTGCCAGCAACCGGGAGGGAGCGGCCTACGAGCAGTACTTC. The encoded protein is CASNREGAAYEQYF.

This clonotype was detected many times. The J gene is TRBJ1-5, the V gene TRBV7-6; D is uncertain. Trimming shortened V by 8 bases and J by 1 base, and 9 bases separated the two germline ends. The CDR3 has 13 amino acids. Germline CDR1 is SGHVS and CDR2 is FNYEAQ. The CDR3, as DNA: TGTGCCAGCGCTAAACAGAGCAATCAGCCCCAGCATTTT. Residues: CASAKQSNQPQHF.

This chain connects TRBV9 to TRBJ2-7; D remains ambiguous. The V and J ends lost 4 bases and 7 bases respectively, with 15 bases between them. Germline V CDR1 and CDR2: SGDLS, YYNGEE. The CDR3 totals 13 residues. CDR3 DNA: TGTGCCAGCAGCCGTTTTGAGACGGAAGAGCAGTACTTC. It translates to CASSRFETEEQYF.

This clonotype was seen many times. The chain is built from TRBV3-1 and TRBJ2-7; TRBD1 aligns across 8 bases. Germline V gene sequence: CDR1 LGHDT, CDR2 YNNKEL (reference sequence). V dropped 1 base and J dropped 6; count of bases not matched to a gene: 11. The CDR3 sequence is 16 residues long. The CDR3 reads CASSQAPGQGRAEQYF. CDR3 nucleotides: TGTGCCAGCAGCCAAGCTCCAGGACAGGGCCGAGCCGAGCAGTACTTC.

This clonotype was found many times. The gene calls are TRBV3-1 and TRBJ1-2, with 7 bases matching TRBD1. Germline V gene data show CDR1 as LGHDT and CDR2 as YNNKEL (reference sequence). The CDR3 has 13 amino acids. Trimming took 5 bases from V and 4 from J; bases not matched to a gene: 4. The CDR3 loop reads CASSTRTGYGYTF. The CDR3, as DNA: TGTGCCAGCAGCACCCGGACAGGCTATGGCTACACCTTC.

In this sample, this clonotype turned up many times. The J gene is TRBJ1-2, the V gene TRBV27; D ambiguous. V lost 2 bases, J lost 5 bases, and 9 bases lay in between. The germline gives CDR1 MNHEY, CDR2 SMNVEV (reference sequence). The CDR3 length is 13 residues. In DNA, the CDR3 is TGTGCCAGCAGTTTAGAGGGTTCTTATGGCTACACCTTC. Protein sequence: CASSLEGSYGYTF.

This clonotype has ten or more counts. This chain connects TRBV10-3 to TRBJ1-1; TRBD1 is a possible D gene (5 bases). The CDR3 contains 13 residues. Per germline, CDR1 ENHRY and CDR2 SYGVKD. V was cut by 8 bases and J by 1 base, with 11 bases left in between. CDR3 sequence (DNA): TGTGCCATCGCCTCTCAGGGGAACACTGAAGCTTTCTTT. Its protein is CAIASQGNTEAFF.

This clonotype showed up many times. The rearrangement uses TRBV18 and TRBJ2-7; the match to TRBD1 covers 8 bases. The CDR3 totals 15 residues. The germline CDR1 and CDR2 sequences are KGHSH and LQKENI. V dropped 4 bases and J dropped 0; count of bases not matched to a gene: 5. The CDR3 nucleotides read TGTGCCAGCTCACGGGCAGGACAGGGCTCCTACGAGCAGTACTTC. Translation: CASSRAGQGSYEQYF.

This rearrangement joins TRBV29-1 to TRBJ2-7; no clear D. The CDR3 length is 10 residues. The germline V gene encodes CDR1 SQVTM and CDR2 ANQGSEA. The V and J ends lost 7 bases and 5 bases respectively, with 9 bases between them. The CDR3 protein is CSGANDEQYF. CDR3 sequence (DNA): TGCAGCGGGGCAAACGACGAGCAGTACTTC.